Listed below are T cell receptor beta chains from one sample, sequenced in a study of blood T cell repertoires in COVID-19. The assay was immunoSEQ multiplex PCR, and TCRdb's table has in-frame clones only and misses some. Here the sample spans about 180,000 clones, about nine tenths being singletons. The sequenced sample consisted of peripheral blood. The receptor set was obtained from a young woman with acute or convalescent COVID-19. CDR3s include the opening cysteine and the closing phenylalanine or tryptophan. D genes are given only for firm matches. A row's size may be missing; if present it is once, few, many or a size class.

clone size: NA
D gene: NA
V gene: TRBV6-4
J gene: TRBJ2-1
CDR3 DNA: TGTGCCAGCCCGCGAGCGGTAGACTACAATGAGCAGTTCTTC
CDR3 protein: CASPRAVDYNEQFF

clone size: NA
D gene: NA
V gene: TRBV7-9
J gene: TRBJ1-1
CDR3 DNA: TGTGCCAGCAGCTTCTACGGACACACAGAAGCTTTCTTT
CDR3 protein: CASSFYGHTEAFF

clone size: NA
D gene: NA
V gene: TRBV30
J gene: TRBJ2-5
CDR3 DNA: TGTGCCTGGAGTGTGGGGCAGATGGAGACCCAGTACTTC
CDR3 protein: CAWSVGQMETQYF

clone size: NA
D gene: TRBD2
V gene: TRBV6-6
J gene: TRBJ2-1
CDR3 DNA: TGTGCCAGCAGTTACCCGCAAGGACTAGCGGGCGTCGAGCAGTTCTTC
CDR3 protein: CASSYPQGLAGVEQFF

clone size: NA
D gene: NA
V gene: TRBV7-6
J gene: TRBJ1-1
CDR3 DNA: TGTGCCAGCAGCCGAAATACTGACACTGAAGCTTTCTTT
CDR3 protein: CASSRNTDTEAFF

clone size: NA
D gene: NA
V gene: TRBV9
J gene: TRBJ2-1
CDR3 DNA: TGTGCCAGCAGCGTAGGCACTATTTCCTACAATGAGCAGTTCTTC
CDR3 protein: CASSVGTISYNEQFF

clone size: once
D gene: NA
V gene: TRBV28
J gene: TRBJ1-2
CDR3 DNA: TGTGCCAGCAGAATCCAGGGGCGCTATGGCTACACCTTC
CDR3 protein: CASRIQGRYGYTF

clone size: NA
D gene: NA
V gene: TRBV5-8
J gene: TRBJ2-5
CDR3 DNA: TGTGCCAGCAGGATTACAGGGCATCAAGGAGAGACCCAGTACTTC
CDR3 protein: CASRITGHQGETQYF

clone size: NA
D gene: NA
V gene: TRBV21-1
J gene: TRBJ1-5
CDR3 DNA: TGTGCCAGCAGCATCCCCCCCCGTTATGTAATGTATAGCAATCAGCCCCAGCATTTT
CDR3 protein: CASSIPPRYVMYSNQPQHF

clone size: NA
D gene: TRBD2
V gene: TRBV7-2
J gene: TRBJ2-1
CDR3 DNA: TGTGCCAGCAGGACCGGGACTAGCTTGGTTGAGCAGTTCTTC
CDR3 protein: CASRTGTSLVEQFF

clone size: NA
D gene: NA
V gene: TRBV7-9
J gene: TRBJ2-7
CDR3 DNA: TGTGCCAGCAGCCCCCTAGGGGACTACGAGCAGTACTTC
CDR3 protein: CASSPLGDYEQYF

clone size: NA
D gene: TRBD2
V gene: TRBV3-1/TRBV3-2
J gene: TRBJ2-1
CDR3 DNA: TGTGCCACCCGCCGGGTAGCGGGAGATGAGCAGTTCTTC
CDR3 protein: CATRRVAGDEQFF

clone size: NA
D gene: TRBD2
V gene: TRBV18
J gene: TRBJ2-7
CDR3 DNA: TGTGCCAGCTCACCGGCCGGGAGGAGCTCCTACGAGCAGTACTTC
CDR3 protein: CASSPAGRSSYEQYF

clone size: NA
D gene: NA
V gene: TRBV23-1
J gene: TRBJ2-7
CDR3 DNA: TGCGCCAGCAGTCAATCTAACAGTTCCTACGAGCAGTACTTC
CDR3 protein: CASSQSNSSYEQYF

clone size: NA
D gene: TRBD2
V gene: TRBV5-4
J gene: TRBJ2-1
CDR3 DNA: TGTGCCAGCAGCCTCCGGACTAGCGGGGGCTCCTACAATGAGCAGTTCTTC
CDR3 protein: CASSLRTSGGSYNEQFF

clone size: NA
D gene: NA
V gene: TRBV11-2
J gene: TRBJ2-7
CDR3 DNA: TGTGCCAGCAGCCCGAGTGTCTACGAGCAGTACTTC
CDR3 protein: CASSPSVYEQYF